The T cell receptor beta chain described here comes from a study of patients and donors after allogeneic stem cell transplantation. CDR1 and CDR2 (germline): SGHRS, YFSETQ. After removal of 4 bases from V and 0 bases from J, the junction contained 5 bases not matched to a gene. The CDR3 consists of 16 residues. Using its own MiXCR run on the RT-PCR reads, TCRdb lists one record per CDR3 protein. Of about 410,000 distinct CDR3 sequences in the sample, 16% were seen once. There are many counts of this clonotype. This TCR came from a human donor who was either an allogeneic HSCT recipient or a stem cell or donor lymphocyte infusion donor (not recorded which). It is not recorded whose cells these are; they may come from a transplant donor. The sequenced sample was blood, either unsorted or a sorted T cell fraction (not recorded which). The chain has TRBV5-1 and TRBJ2-3, with 10 bases matching TRBD2. CDR3 residues: CASSRRTSGSTDTQYF. CDR3 nucleotide sequence: TGCGCCAGCAGCCGCCGGACTAGCGGAAGCACAGATACGCAGTATTTT.